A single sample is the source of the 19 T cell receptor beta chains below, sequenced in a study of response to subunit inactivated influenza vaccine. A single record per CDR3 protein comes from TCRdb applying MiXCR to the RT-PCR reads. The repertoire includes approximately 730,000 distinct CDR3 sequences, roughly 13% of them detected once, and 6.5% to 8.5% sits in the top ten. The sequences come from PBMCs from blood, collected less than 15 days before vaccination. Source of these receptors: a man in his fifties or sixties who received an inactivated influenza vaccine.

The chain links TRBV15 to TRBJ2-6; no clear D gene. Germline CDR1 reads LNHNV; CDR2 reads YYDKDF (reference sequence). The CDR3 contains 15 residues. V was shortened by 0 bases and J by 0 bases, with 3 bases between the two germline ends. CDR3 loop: CATSRDVSGANVLTF. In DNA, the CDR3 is TGTGCCACCAGCAGAGACGTCTCTGGGGCCAACGTCCTGACTTTC.

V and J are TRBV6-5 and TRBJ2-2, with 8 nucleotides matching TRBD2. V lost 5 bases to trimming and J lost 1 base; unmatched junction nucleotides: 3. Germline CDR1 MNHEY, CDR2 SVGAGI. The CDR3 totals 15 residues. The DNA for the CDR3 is TGTGCCAGCAGTAACCTAGCGGGGAACACCGGGGAGCTGTTTTTT. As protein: CASSNLAGNTGELFF.

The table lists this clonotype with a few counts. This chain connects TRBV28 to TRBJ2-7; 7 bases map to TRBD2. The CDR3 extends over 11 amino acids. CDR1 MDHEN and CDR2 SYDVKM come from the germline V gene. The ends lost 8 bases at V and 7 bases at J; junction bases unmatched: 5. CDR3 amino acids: CASRGGYEQYF. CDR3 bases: TGTGCCAGCCGGGGAGGGTATGAGCAGTACTTC.

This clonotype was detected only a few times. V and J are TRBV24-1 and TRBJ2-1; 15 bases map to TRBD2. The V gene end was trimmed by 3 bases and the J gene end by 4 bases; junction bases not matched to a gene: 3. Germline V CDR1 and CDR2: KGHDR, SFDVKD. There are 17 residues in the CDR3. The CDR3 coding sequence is TGTGCCACCAGTGATCCTGGGACTAGCGGGAGGTACAATGAGCAGTTCTTC. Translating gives CATSDPGTSGRYNEQFF.

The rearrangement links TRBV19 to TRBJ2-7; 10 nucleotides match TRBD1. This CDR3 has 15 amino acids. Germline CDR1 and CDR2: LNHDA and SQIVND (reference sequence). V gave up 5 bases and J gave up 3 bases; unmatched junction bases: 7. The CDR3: CASSDWTGGSYEQYF. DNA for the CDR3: TGTGCCAGTAGTGACTGGACAGGGGGTAGCTACGAGCAGTACTTC.

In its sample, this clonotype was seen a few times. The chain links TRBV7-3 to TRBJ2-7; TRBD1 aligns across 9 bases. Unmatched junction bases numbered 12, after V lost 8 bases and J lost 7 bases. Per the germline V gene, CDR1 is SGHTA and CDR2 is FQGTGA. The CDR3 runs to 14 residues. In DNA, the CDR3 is TGTGCCAGCGCCGTAGGGACAGGGTCCGGAGAGCAGTACTTC. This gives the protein CASAVGTGSGEQYF.

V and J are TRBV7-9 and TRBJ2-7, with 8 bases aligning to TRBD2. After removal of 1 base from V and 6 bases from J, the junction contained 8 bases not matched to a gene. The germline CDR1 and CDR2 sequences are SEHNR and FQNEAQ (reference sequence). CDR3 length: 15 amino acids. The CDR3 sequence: CASSLGTGGPREQYF. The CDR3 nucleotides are TGTGCCAGCAGCTTAGGGACGGGAGGGCCTCGCGAGCAGTACTTC.

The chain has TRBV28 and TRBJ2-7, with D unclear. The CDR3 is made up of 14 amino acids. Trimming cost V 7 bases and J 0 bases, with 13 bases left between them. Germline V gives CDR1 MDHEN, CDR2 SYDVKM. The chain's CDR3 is CASTPAGSSYEQYF. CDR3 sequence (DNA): TGTGCCAGCACTCCGGCCGGAAGCTCCTACGAGCAGTACTTC.

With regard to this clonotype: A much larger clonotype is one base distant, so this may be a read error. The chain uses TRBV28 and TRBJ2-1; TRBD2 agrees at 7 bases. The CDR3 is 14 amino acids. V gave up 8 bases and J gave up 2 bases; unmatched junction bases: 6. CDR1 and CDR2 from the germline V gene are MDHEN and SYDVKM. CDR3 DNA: TGTGCCAGCCGAGCGGGATTAGCCTACAATGAGCAGTTCTTC. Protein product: CASRAGLAYNEQFF.

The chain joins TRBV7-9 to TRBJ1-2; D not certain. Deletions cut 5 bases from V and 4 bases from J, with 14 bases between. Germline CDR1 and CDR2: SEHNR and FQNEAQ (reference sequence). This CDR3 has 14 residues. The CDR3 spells CASSAGSESYGYTF. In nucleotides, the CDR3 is TGTGCCAGCAGCGCCGGATCCGAGAGCTATGGCTACACCTTC.

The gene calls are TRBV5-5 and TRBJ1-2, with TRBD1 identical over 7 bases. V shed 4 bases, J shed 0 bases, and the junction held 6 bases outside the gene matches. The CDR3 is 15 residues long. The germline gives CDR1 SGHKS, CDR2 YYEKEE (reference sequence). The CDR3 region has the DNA TGTGCCAGCAGCAAGGGACAGCTAGCTAACTATGGCTACACCTTC. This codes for CASSKGQLANYGYTF.

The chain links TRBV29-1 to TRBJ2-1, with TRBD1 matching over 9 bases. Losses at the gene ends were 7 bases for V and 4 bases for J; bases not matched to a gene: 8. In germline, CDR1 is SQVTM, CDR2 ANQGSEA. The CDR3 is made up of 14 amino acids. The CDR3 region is CSGAGQGPYNEQFF. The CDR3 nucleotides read TGCAGCGGTGCGGGACAGGGACCATACAATGAGCAGTTCTTC.

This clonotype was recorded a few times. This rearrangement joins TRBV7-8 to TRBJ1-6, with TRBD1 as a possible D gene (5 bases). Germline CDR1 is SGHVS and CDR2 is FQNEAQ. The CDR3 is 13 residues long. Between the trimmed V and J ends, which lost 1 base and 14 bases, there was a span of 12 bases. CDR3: CASSLEGARTLHF. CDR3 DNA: TGTGCCAGCAGCTTAGAAGGGGCCCGGACCCTCCACTTT.

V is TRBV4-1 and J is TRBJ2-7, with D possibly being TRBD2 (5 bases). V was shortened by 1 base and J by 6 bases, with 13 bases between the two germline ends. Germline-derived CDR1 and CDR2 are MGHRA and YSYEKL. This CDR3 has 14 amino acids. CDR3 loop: CASSQGGSLFEQYF. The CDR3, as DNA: TGCGCCAGCAGCCAAGGAGGGTCCCTCTTCGAGCAGTACTTC.

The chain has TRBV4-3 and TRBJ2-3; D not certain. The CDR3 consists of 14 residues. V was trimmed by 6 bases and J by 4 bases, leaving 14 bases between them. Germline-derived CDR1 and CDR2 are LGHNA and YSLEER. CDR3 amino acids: CASSPGPSSDTQYF. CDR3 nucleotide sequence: TGCGCCAGCAGTCCTGGCCCGAGTTCAGATACGCAGTATTTT.

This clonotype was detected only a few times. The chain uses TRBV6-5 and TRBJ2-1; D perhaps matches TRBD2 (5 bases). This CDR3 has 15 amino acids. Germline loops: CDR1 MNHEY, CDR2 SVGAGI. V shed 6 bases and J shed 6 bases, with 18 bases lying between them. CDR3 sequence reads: CASSLTEASFNEQFF. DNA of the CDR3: TGTGCCAGCAGCTTAACGGAGGCTAGCTTCAATGAGCAGTTCTTC.

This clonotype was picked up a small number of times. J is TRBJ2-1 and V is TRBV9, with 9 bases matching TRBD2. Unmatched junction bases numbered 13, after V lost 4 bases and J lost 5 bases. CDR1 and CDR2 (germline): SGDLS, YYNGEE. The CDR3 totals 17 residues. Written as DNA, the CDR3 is TGTGCCAGCAGCCAACAACAGCGGGGGGCCGGGAACAATGAGCAGTTCTTC. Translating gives CASSQQQRGAGNNEQFF. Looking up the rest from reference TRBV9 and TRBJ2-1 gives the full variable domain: DSGVTQTPKHLITATGQRVTLRCSPRSGDLSVYWYQQSLDQGLQFLIQYYNGEERAKGNILERFSAQQFPDLHSELNLSSLELGDSALYFCASSQQQRGAGNNEQFFGPGTRLTVL.

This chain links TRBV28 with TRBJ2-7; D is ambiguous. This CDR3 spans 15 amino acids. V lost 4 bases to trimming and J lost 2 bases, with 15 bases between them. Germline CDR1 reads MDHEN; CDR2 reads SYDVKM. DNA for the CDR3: TGTGCCAGCAGTTCCAAAATCGAGGCACCCTACGAGCAGTACTTC. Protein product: CASSSKIEAPYEQYF.

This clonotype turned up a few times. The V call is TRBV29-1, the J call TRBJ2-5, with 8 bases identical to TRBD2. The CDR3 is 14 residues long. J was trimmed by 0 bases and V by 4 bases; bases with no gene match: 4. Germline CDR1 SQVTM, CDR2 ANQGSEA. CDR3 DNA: TGCAGCGTTGGAAGCGGGAGAGACCAAGAGACCCAGTACTTC. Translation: CSVGSGRDQETQYF.